This T cell receptor (beta chain) was documented in a study of beta chain features in type 1 diabetes. Between the trimmed V and J ends, which lost 6 bases and 5 bases, there was a span of 13 bases. Germline V gene sequence: CDR1 MNHEY, CDR2 SMNVEV (reference sequence). This CDR3 region has 13 residues. Every bit of the isolated RNA underwent reverse transcription, so sequencing read expressed TCRB transcripts. Assay: immunoSEQ multiplex PCR; the TCRdb copy retains only in-frame clones and omits some. The sample shows about 620,000 clones, around 15% of them seen only once. In its sample, this clone was seen a few times.

The sample was naive CD4+ T cells from blood. V is TRBV27 and J is TRBJ2-5, with TRBD1 as a possible D gene (6 bases). This receptor was identified in a man in his late teens or twenties in good health. CDR3 loop: CASSTRTVETQYF. CDR3 bases: TGTGCCAGCAGCACCCGGACAGTTGAGACCCAGTACTTC.